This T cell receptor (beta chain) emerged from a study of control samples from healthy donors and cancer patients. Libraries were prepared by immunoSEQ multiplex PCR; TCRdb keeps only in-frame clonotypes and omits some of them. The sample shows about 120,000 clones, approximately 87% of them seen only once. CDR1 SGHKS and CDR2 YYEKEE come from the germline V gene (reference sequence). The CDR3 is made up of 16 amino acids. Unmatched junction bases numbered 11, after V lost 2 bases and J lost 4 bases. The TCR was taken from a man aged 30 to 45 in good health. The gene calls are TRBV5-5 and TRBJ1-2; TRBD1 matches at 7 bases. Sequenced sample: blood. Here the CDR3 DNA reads TGTGCCAGCAGCTTCCAGGGACAGCGAACTATCTATGGCTACACCTTC. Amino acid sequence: CASSFQGQRTIYGYTF.